Each of the 28 T cell receptor beta chains below was sequenced from the same sample in a study of vaccination effects on CD4 cells after COVID-19. These TCRs are of unknown antigen specificity. The data were produced by immunoSEQ multiplex PCR, yet TCRdb's version contains in-frame clones alone and is incomplete. The data hold around 15,000 clones, with roughly 70% observed a single time. Before sequencing, viral peptide pools were used by the ViraFEST assay to expand antigen-specific CD4+ T cells. At the end of nine to ten days of culture, CD4+ T cells were isolated. By PCR, the person was confirmed to have had SARS-CoV-2 infection between March and December 2020. All participants had two doses of either the BNT162b2 or mRNA-1273 vaccine. The sequenced sample was CD4+ T cells from PBMCs cultured with HCoV-NL63 spike peptides, obtained after COVID-19 vaccination. These receptors were taken from a human donor who had a prior SARS-CoV-2 infection.

The chain recombines TRBV18 with TRBJ1-2; D remains ambiguous. Germline V gives CDR1 KGHSH, CDR2 LQKENI. The V end lost 3 bases, the J end lost 3 bases, and 14 bases lay between the germline ends. The CDR3 spans 15 residues. The CDR3 here is CASSPTPGWDYGYTF. CDR3 DNA: TGTGCCAGCTCACCCACGCCCGGATGGGACTATGGCTACACCTTC.

V usage is TRBV4-1 and J usage is TRBJ2-3; 7 bases match TRBD1. V was clipped by 1 base and J by 1 base; unmatched bases: 5. This CDR3 contains 16 residues. The germline gives CDR1 MGHRA, CDR2 YSYEKL. The CDR3 loop reads CASSQAWTGGTDTQYF. The DNA for the CDR3 is TGCGCCAGCAGCCAAGCCTGGACAGGAGGCACAGATACGCAGTATTTT.

The chain links TRBV11-3 to TRBJ2-7; TRBD1 is a possible D gene (5 bases). The V end lost 5 bases, the J end lost 0 bases, and 11 bases lay between the germline ends. CDR1 and CDR2 (germline): SGHNT, YENEEA. CDR3 length: 14 residues. This chain's CDR3 is CASSARASSYEQYF. In nucleotides, the CDR3 is TGTGCCAGCAGCGCCAGGGCGAGCTCCTACGAGCAGTACTTC. Full variable domain (missing parts from reference TRBV11-3 and TRBJ2-7): EAGVVQSPRYKIIEKKQPVAFWCNPISGHNTLYWYLQNLGQGPELLIRYENEEAVDDSQLPKDRFSAERLKGVDSTLKIQPAELGDSAVYLCASSARASSYEQYFGPGTRLTVT.

The V call is TRBV4-3, the J call TRBJ2-3; TRBD2 matches at 8 bases. Looked up from germline, CDR1 is LGHNA and CDR2 is YSLEER. This CDR3 has 18 amino acids. The V segment lost 1 base and the J segment 3 bases; nucleotides outside the gene matches: 12. The CDR3 sequence is CASSQGAAGVGRTDTQYF. The CDR3 DNA sequence: TGCGCCAGCAGCCAAGGTGCAGCGGGAGTAGGCAGGACAGATACGCAGTATTTT.

The genes are TRBV5-1 and TRBJ1-1; D remains ambiguous. Germline V gene lookup returns CDR1 SGHRS and CDR2 YFSETQ. This CDR3 contains 13 residues. Deletions cut 4 bases from V and 1 base from J, with 8 bases between. In nucleotides, the CDR3 is TGCGCCAGCAGCGGCGCGGAGAACACTGAAGCTTTCTTT. It specifies CASSGAENTEAFF. The full variable domain, in which reference TRBV5-1 and TRBJ1-1 provide the parts outside the CDR3, is KAGVTQTPRYLIKTRGQQVTLSCSPISGHRSVSWYQQTPGQGLQFLFEYFSETQRNKGNFPGRFSGRQFSNSRSEMNVSTLELGDSALYLCASSGAENTEAFFGQGTRLTVV.

V is TRBV28 and J is TRBJ2-5; 7 positions match TRBD1. The V and J ends lost 7 bases and 2 bases, in that order; junction bases with no gene match: 7. Per germline, CDR1 MDHEN and CDR2 SYDVKM. CDR3 size: 14 residues. CDR3 DNA sequence: TGTGCCAGCATGGGGGACAGTCTTCAAGAGACCCAGTACTTC. As protein: CASMGDSLQETQYF.

The chain couples TRBV5-1 to TRBJ1-1, with D tentatively TRBD1 (6 bases). Germline V CDR1 and CDR2: SGHRS, YFSETQ. The CDR3 has 15 amino acids. Between the trimmed V and J ends, which lost 2 bases and 3 bases, there was a span of 14 bases. CDR3 residues: CASSLSGQPHTEAFF. CDR3 DNA: TGCGCCAGCAGCTTATCCGGACAGCCTCACACTGAAGCTTTCTTT.

The genes are TRBV10-3 and TRBJ2-7, with D maybe TRBD1 (5 bases). Trimming left V 6 bases short and J 2 bases short, with 11 bases between. The CDR3 loop spans 13 amino acids. Looked up from germline, CDR1 is ENHRY and CDR2 is SYGVKD. CDR3 DNA sequence: TGTGCCATCAGCGCAGGACAAGCCTACGAGCAGTACTTC. Translating it yields CAISAGQAYEQYF.

The CDR3: CASSQDPLQNIQYF. CDR3 DNA: TGTGCCAGCAGCCAAGATCCACTCCAAAACATTCAGTACTTC. The chain carries TRBV3-1 (or the pseudogene TRBV3-2) and TRBJ2-4, with no clear D. V dropped 0 bases and J dropped 5 bases, with 8 bases sitting between them. CDR1 is LGHDT, CDR2 YNNKEL, per germline (reference sequence). The length of the CDR3 is 14 residues.

The chain couples TRBV7-9 to TRBJ2-1; D not resolved. V was pared by 3 bases and J by 3 bases, with 3 bases between. Looked up from germline, CDR1 is SEHNR and CDR2 is FQNEAQ (reference sequence). CDR3 size: 12 residues. The DNA of the CDR3 is TGTGCCAGCAGCTTGGACTACAATGAGCAGTTCTTC. Protein product: CASSLDYNEQFF.

The rearrangement links TRBV2 to TRBJ1-5; D remains unclear. Deletions cut 5 bases from V and 4 bases from J, with 15 bases between. Germline assignment: CDR1 SNHLY and CDR2 FYNNEI. This CDR3 region has 15 residues. The DNA for the CDR3 is TGTGCCAGCAGTTATTCATCAACAAATAATCAGCCCCAGCATTTT. Its translation: CASSYSSTNNQPQHF.

The chain links TRBV7-3 to TRBJ2-3; 7 nucleotides match TRBD2. This CDR3 contains 16 residues. The germline V gene encodes CDR1 SGHTA and CDR2 FQGTGA. The V and J ends lost 3 bases and 0 bases, in that order; junction bases with no gene match: 6. The CDR3 is CASSFRGDTSTDTQYF. CDR3 bases: TGTGCCAGCAGCTTCCGGGGGGATACTAGCACAGATACGCAGTATTTT.

This CDR3 is CASSWEGQGKNIQYF. DNA of the CDR3: TGTGCCAGCAGTTGGGAGGGCCAGGGCAAAAACATTCAGTACTTC. The chain has TRBV28 and TRBJ2-4, with 7 bases aligning to TRBD2. CDR3 size: 15 residues. V was clipped by 4 bases and J by 3 bases; unmatched bases: 6. Per germline, CDR1 MDHEN and CDR2 SYDVKM.

This clone was recorded a few times. The J gene is TRBJ2-1, the V gene TRBV29-1, with a tentative D call TRBD2 (7 bases). The germline V gene has CDR1 SQVTM and CDR2 ANQGSEA. The CDR3 sequence is 14 residues long. The CDR3 coding sequence is TGCAGTGTTCTGGGAGGGGGGTCCTACAATGAGCAGTTCTTC. Its translation: CSVLGGGSYNEQFF.

V gene TRBV20-1 combines with J gene TRBJ2-3, with D unresolved. V was shortened by 3 bases and J by 2 bases, with 9 bases between the two germline ends. CDR1 and CDR2 from the germline V gene are DFQATT and SNEGSKA (reference sequence). The CDR3 has 13 residues. The CDR3 DNA sequence: TGCAGTGCTAGTAAAGGGATCACAGATACGCAGTATTTT. It translates to CSASKGITDTQYF.

The chain carries TRBV6-2 or TRBV6-3 and TRBJ2-2; 9 nucleotides align to TRBD2. The CDR3 covers 16 residues. In germline, CDR1 is MNHEY, CDR2 SVGEGT. V lost 6 bases, J lost 1 base, and 6 bases stayed unmatched. This CDR3 is CASSQGLAWNTGELFF. In nucleotides, the CDR3 is TGTGCCAGCAGCCAAGGACTAGCGTGGAACACCGGGGAGCTGTTTTTT.

This clone was observed a single time. The V call is TRBV20-1, the J call TRBJ1-6; no clear D. Per germline, CDR1 DFQATT and CDR2 SNEGSKA (reference sequence). V dropped 3 bases and J dropped 7 bases, with 13 bases sitting between them. The CDR3 runs 14 residues. The CDR3 protein is CSASSAEGNSPLHF. Here the CDR3 DNA reads TGCAGTGCTAGTTCGGCAGAAGGAAATTCACCCCTCCACTTT.

The chain is built from TRBV27 and TRBJ2-6, with D perhaps TRBD2 (5 bases). Trimming pared 1 base from V and 2 bases from J, leaving 6 bases between. The germline V gene encodes CDR1 MNHEY and CDR2 SMNVEV (reference sequence). The CDR3 has 15 amino acids. DNA of the CDR3: TGTGCCAGCAGTTTATGGGGAGCTGGGGCCAACGTCCTGACTTTC. As protein: CASSLWGAGANVLTF.

The V and J genes are TRBV7-2 and TRBJ2-1; 7 bases line up with TRBD1. Germline V CDR1 and CDR2: SGHTA, FQGNSA. V was clipped by 1 base and J by 4 bases; unmatched bases: 7. This CDR3 has 16 amino acids. The CDR3 reads CASSLGQGDSYNEQFF. In DNA form, the CDR3 reads TGTGCCAGCAGCTTAGGCCAGGGGGATTCTTACAATGAGCAGTTCTTC. The full variable domain, in which reference TRBV7-2 and TRBJ2-1 provide the parts outside the CDR3, is GAGVSQSPSNKVTEKGKDVELRCDPISGHTALYWYRQSLGQGLEFLIYFQGNSAPDKSGLPSDRFSAERTGGSVSTLTIQRTQQEDSAVYLCASSLGQGDSYNEQFFGPGTRLTVL.

In this sample, this clone turned up a few times. The chain employs TRBV5-3 and TRBJ2-7; a weak D match, TRBD1 (6 bases). TRBV5-3 is recorded as an ORF, its role being uncertain. Trimming took 2 bases from V and 6 from J, leaving 15 bases between them. This CDR3 is 14 amino acids long. The CDR3 sequence is CARSLWTQGPEQYF. The CDR3 DNA reads TGTGCCAGAAGCTTATGGACCCAGGGGCCCGAGCAGTACTTC.

J is TRBJ2-5 and V is TRBV6-5, with unresolved D. The CDR3 runs to 13 residues. V was cut by 5 bases and J by 2 bases, with 9 bases left in between. CDR1 is MNHEY and CDR2 is SVGAGI in the germline V gene. CDR3 loop: CASSKQPQETQYF. The DNA for the CDR3 is TGTGCCAGCAGTAAACAGCCACAAGAGACCCAGTACTTC.

The J gene is TRBJ1-2, the V gene TRBV27; D gene ambiguous. V was pared by 5 bases and J by 7 bases, with 23 bases between. The CDR3 loop spans 16 amino acids. Germline V gene lookup returns CDR1 MNHEY and CDR2 SMNVEV (reference sequence). CDR3 DNA: TGTGCCAGCAGTCCCTCAATACCGACACGACGGGGTGGCTACACCTTC. Amino acid sequence: CASSPSIPTRRGGYTF.

The chain recombines TRBV7-9 with TRBJ1-2; D gene unclear. V shed 5 bases and J shed 8 bases, with 18 bases lying between them. CDR3 length: 14 amino acids. Germline values: CDR1 SEHNR, CDR2 FQNEAQ (reference sequence). This chain's CDR3 is CASSPVNAAGGYTF. The CDR3 bases are TGTGCCAGCAGCCCCGTTAATGCCGCGGGAGGCTACACCTTC.

The chain recombines TRBV3-1 (or the pseudogene TRBV3-2) with TRBJ2-1, with D possibly being TRBD1 (5 bases). CDR3 size: 12 residues. V lost 0 bases and J 10 bases, leaving 7 bases between the germline ends. Germline V lookup: CDR1 LGHDT, CDR2 YNNKEL (reference sequence). In DNA form, the CDR3 reads TGTGCCAGCAGCCAAGAGGGGCGGGAGCAGTTCTTC. It translates to CASSQEGREQFF.

This clone has just a few counts. The chain joins TRBV6-5 to TRBJ2-3; the D call may be TRBD1 or TRBD2 (5 bases each). The CDR3 has 13 residues. V lost 7 bases and J 0 bases, leaving 8 bases between the germline ends. Germline V gene sequence: CDR1 MNHEY, CDR2 SVGAGI. CDR3 sequence reads: CASKGPSTDTQYF. CDR3 coding DNA: TGTGCCAGCAAGGGACCTAGCACAGATACGCAGTATTTT.

The chain links TRBV15 to TRBJ1-5; 8 bases are shared with TRBD1. Germline assignment: CDR1 LNHNV and CDR2 YYDKDF (reference sequence). V shed 5 bases, J shed 6 bases, and the junction held 6 bases outside the gene matches. This CDR3 is built from 14 residues. CDR3 loop: CATSEDRVGQPQHF. Written as DNA, the CDR3 is TGTGCCACCAGCGAGGACAGGGTTGGTCAGCCCCAGCATTTT.

The chain links TRBV24-1 to TRBJ2-1; D is unclear. Germline V CDR1 and CDR2: KGHDR, SFDVKD. V gave up 9 bases and J gave up 7 bases, with 9 bases separating them. The CDR3 sequence is 11 residues long. The DNA for the CDR3 is TGTGCCACCGAATTTAGGAATGAGCAGTTCTTC. Translated, it gives CATEFRNEQFF.

The chain employs TRBV6-1 and TRBJ2-5; TRBD2 matches at 9 bases. Germline V gene data show CDR1 as MNHNS and CDR2 as SASEGT. V was clipped by 1 base and J by 4 bases; unmatched bases: 10. The CDR3 spans 17 residues. The CDR3: CASSEVMAGGVGETQYF. CDR3 sequence (DNA): TGTGCCAGCAGTGAAGTGATGGCGGGGGGGGTTGGAGAGACCCAGTACTTC.